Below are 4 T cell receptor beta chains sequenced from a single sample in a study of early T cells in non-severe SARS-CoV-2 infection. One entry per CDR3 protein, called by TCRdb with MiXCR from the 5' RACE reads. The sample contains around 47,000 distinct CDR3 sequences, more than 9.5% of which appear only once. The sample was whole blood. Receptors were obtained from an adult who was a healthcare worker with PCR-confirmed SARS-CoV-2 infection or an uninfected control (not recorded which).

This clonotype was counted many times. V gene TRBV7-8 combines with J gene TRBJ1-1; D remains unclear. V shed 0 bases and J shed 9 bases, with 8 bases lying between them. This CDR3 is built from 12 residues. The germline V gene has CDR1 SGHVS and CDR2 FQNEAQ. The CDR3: CASSLAGGQAFF. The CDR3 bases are TGTGCCAGCAGCTTAGCTGGAGGCCAAGCTTTCTTT.

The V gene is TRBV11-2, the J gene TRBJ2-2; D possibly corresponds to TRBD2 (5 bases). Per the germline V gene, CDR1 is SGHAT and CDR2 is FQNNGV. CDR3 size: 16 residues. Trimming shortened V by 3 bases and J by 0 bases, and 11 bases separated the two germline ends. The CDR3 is CASSLTIQSNTGELFF. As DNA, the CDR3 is TGTGCCAGCAGCTTGACTATTCAATCGAACACCGGGGAGCTGTTTTTT.

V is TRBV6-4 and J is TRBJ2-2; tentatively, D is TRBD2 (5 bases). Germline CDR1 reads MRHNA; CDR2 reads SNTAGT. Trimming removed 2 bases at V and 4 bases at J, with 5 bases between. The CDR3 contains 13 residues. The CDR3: CASSDTSTGELFF. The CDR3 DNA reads TGTGCCAGCAGTGACACTAGCACCGGGGAGCTGTTTTTT.

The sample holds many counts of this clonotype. In DNA, the CDR3 is TGTGCCAGCAGCAACCAAGAGACCCAGTACTTC. Its protein is CASSNQETQYF. The J gene is TRBJ2-5, the V gene TRBV11-2; D is ambiguous. Per the germline V gene, CDR1 is SGHAT and CDR2 is FQNNGV. The CDR3 is made up of 11 amino acids. The V end lost 5 bases, the J end lost 0 bases, and 1 base lay between the germline ends.